This T cell receptor beta chain emerged from a study of blood T cell repertoires in COVID-19 (dated by TCRdb to 2018 to 2021). Concerning the study at large: Samples from collaborators originated in the United States, Italy and Spain and spanned both the acute and convalescent phases of COVID-19. The material from the prospective study consisted of cDNA or gDNA derived from T cells, B-cell-depleted T cells, or PBMCs. Deeply sampled blood TCRbeta repertoires from subjects exposed to, actively infected with, or recovered from COVID-19 were included in the dataset. A freely available public database, intended as a resource for researchers studying the immune response to SARS-CoV-2, is where the repertoires were released. Samples came from the ongoing ImmuneRACE study (first 160 participants) plus 1,254 subjects from 6 global collaborators. Nearly every sample came with metadata listing a de-identified subject ID, COVID-19 status, age in years and sex. HLA class I and class II types, where available, came from metadata supplied by the sample provider rather than from assay-based typing. Results and caveats for the whole study, not just this receptor: The quantity of clinical and demographic metadata differed by source and by participant and was supplied without curation.

For CDR1 and CDR2, the germline V gene lists SGHAT and FQNNGV. The trim is 1 base for V and 2 bases for J, with a gap of 12 bases between the germline ends. Spanning cysteine to phenylalanine, the CDR3 consists of 15 amino acids. CDR3 DNA only is kept here, 45 bases in frame from base 1. Notes on this clone: Which antigen it targets is not known. Nothing much larger sits one base from this clone, and base qualities are not available.

TCRbeta CDR3 regions were amplified from genomic DNA using the immunoSEQ Assay, a bias-controlled multiplex PCR. As for the authors' bioinformatics: The number of nucleated cells in each sample was estimated by amplification of reference gene primers within the assay. To quantify the absolute abundance of each unique TCRbeta CDR3 rearrangement, sequence reads were collapsed and filtered. For each sample, productive Simpson clonality was calculated by taking the square root of Simpson's diversity index across productive rearrangements. TCRdb took this table from immuneACCESS and kept in-frame rearrangements with V and J called. Such tables lack part of the clones; where checked against another copy, unresolved V genes explain under half of the gap, and the rest is unexplained. D and trimming were read from the DNA, whereas the V and J calls and clone size are those reported in that table. In this sample the table shows 68,000 or so clones, roughly 88% of which occur a single time. Around 2% of the sample belongs to the ten largest clones.

Collaborating institutions collected whole blood in K2EDTA tubes following their own protocols. Collaborator samples were shipped for TCRbeta analysis as frozen whole blood, isolated PBMCs, or DNA extracted from either sample type. The receptor's source is a human donor in a cohort sampled during active COVID-19. Sample: peripheral blood. Rearrangement joined TRBV11-2 to TRBJ2-7, with an unclear D gene assignment. The DNA reads as follows: TGTGCCAGCAGCTTAGGCGGTGGCATTCCCTACGAGCAGTACTTC. It translates to CASSLGGGIPYEQYF.